A single sample is the source of the 5 T cell receptor beta chains below, sequenced in a study of CD8 T cells in ankylosing spondylitis. Using its own MiXCR run on the 5' RACE reads, TCRdb lists one record per CDR3 protein. The table has 240,000 or so distinct CDR3 sequences, approximately 9% seen once. The source material was blood, either unsorted or a sorted T cell fraction (not recorded which). These receptors were obtained from a male donor with ankylosing spondylitis or in good health (not recorded which).

This clonotype was seen many times. The gene calls are TRBV7-2 and TRBJ2-7, with D perhaps assigned TRBD1 or TRBD2 (5 bases each). V lost 3 bases, J lost 4 bases, and 10 bases lay in between. Per the germline V gene, CDR1 is SGHTA and CDR2 is FQGNSA. This CDR3 is built from 13 residues. The CDR3: CASSLGVRYEQYF. CDR3 coding DNA: TGTGCCAGCAGCTTGGGGGTCCGGTACGAGCAGTACTTC.

This clonotype has ten or more counts. CDR3 DNA sequence: TGCAGTGCTAGAGTTGGAAGGGAGGGGTACGAGCAGTACTTC. Protein: CSARVGREGYEQYF. The chain has TRBV20-1 and TRBJ2-7; 7 bases map to TRBD2. V lost 1 base and J lost 4; bases outside the gene matches: 7. The CDR3 length is 14 residues. The germline gives CDR1 DFQATT, CDR2 SNEGSKA (reference sequence).

The table lists this clonotype with many counts. The chain combines TRBV3-1 with TRBJ2-2; D is uncertain. This CDR3 is 14 amino acids long. Germline assignment: CDR1 LGHDT and CDR2 YNNKEL (reference sequence). Between the trimmed V and J ends, which lost 4 bases and 5 bases, there was a span of 11 bases. The CDR3 loop reads CASSRRLGTGELFF. The CDR3 region has the DNA TGTGCCAGCAGCCGACGGTTGGGGACCGGGGAGCTGTTTTTT.

CDR3 in DNA: TGTGCCAGTAGTGCCCGGGCAACCGAGCCCCAGCATTTT. Translated: CASSARATEPQHF. The rearrangement uses TRBV19 and TRBJ1-5; D uncertain. The germline V gene has CDR1 LNHDA and CDR2 SQIVND (reference sequence). This CDR3 is built from 13 residues. The ends were cut back, 5 bases at V and 8 bases at J, with 13 bases in the middle.

This clonotype was observed at least ten times. V gene TRBV29-1 combines with J gene TRBJ1-1; 10 bases are shared with TRBD1. There are 14 residues in the CDR3. Trimming at V came to 5 bases and at J to 1 base, leaving 4 bases not matched to a gene. Germline CDR1 SQVTM, CDR2 ANQGSEA. The CDR3 region is CSVSTGGRNTEAFF. The DNA of the CDR3 is TGCAGCGTTTCGACAGGGGGCCGGAACACTGAAGCTTTCTTT.